The clone carrying this TCR beta chain showed up just a few times. Its antigen remains unidentified. These data originate in a study of identical twins. This CDR3 has 10 residues. Germline V gene data show CDR1 as SQVTM and CDR2 as ANQGSEA. The V end was cut by 8 bases, the J end by 4 bases, with 9 bases between. TCRdb passed the 5' RACE reads through MiXCR, listing each CDR3 protein once. Of around 1.7 million distinct CDR3 sequences in the sample, about 32% are singletons; the top ten hold about 0.27%. Study results and limitations: Among monozygotic twins, out-of-frame TCR alpha sharing exceeded what models predicted.

Every sampled donor was Caucasian and healthy. The V and J genes are TRBV29-1 and TRBJ2-7; D remains unclear. Input material: cord blood. This receptor was taken from a newborn girl in good health. CDR3 region: CSPRRYEQYF. The CDR3 nucleotides are TGCAGCCCTAGAAGATACGAGCAGTACTTC.